A selection of T cell receptor beta chains follows, all from one sample in a study of blood T cell repertoires in COVID-19. Measured with immunoSEQ multiplex PCR; TCRdb has only the in-frame clones, and not every one. This sample has a few hundred thousand clones, with roughly 87% found just once. Sequencing was carried out using PBMCs or T cells enriched from blood (not recorded which). Receptor source: a woman between 25 and 40 years old who had recovered from COVID-19. The CDR3 runs from the conserved cysteine through the conserved F or W. D genes are given only for firm matches. The size entry is marked missing in some rows and otherwise reads once, few, many or a size class.

v_gene	d_gene	j_gene	abundance	CDR3aa	CDR3nt
TRBV9	.	TRBJ2-1	.	CASSEWDTGYNEQFF	TGTGCCAGCAGCGAGTGGGACACAGGCTACAATGAGCAGTTCTTC
TRBV25-1	.	TRBJ1-1	few	CASSDLGTPEAFF	TGTGCCAGCAGCGACCTCGGGACACCCGAAGCTTTCTTT
TRBV27	TRBD1	TRBJ1-4	.	CASRPMDRVNEKLFF	TGTGCCAGCAGGCCGATGGACAGGGTCAATGAAAAACTGTTTTTT
TRBV6-1	TRBD2	TRBJ2-5	.	CASSEAPSGGNQETQYF	TGTGCCAGCAGTGAAGCCCCAAGCGGGGGCAACCAAGAGACCCAGTACTTC
TRBV28	.	TRBJ1-6	.	CASSLGGAGQSNSPLHF	TGTGCCAGCAGTTTGGGGGGGGCGGGACAATCTAATTCACCCCTCCACTTT
TRBV5-1	.	TRBJ1-1	.	CASSLDPGGDTEAFF	TGCGCCAGCAGCTTGGATCCGGGGGGTGACACTGAAGCTTTCTTT
TRBV12-1	.	TRBJ1-1	.	CASSFKGRAFF	TGTGCCAGCAGCTTTAAAGGGAGAGCTTTCTTT
TRBV5-1	TRBD1	TRBJ1-6	.	CASSPRTGDNSPLHF	TGCGCCAGCAGCCCGCGGACAGGCGACAATTCACCCCTCCACTTT
TRBV3-1/TRBV3-2	.	TRBJ2-2	.	CASSQEGGYGDTGELFF	TGTGCCAGCAGCCAGGAGGGGGGGTATGGTGACACCGGGGAGCTGTTTTTT
TRBV19	.	TRBJ1-5	.	CASTTGYQPQHF	TGTGCCAGTACCACGGGGTATCAGCCCCAGCATTTT
TRBV7-9	.	TRBJ2-3	few	CASSAEGLSTDTQYF	TGTGCCAGCAGCGCGGAGGGCCTGAGCACAGATACGCAGTATTTT
TRBV7-8	TRBD1	TRBJ1-1	few	CASSLRDRGSNTEAFF	TGTGCCAGCAGCCTAAGGGACAGGGGGTCTAACACTGAAGCTTTCTTT
TRBV5-1	TRBD1	TRBJ2-7	.	CASSAWDSSLSYEQYF	TGCGCCAGCAGCGCATGGGACAGCTCCCTCTCCTACGAGCAGTACTTC
TRBV18	.	TRBJ1-1	.	CASSPFPQDTNTEAFF	TGTGCCAGCTCACCATTCCCGCAGGATACGAACACTGAAGCTTTCTTT
TRBV5-1	.	TRBJ1-1	.	CASSSPTRANTEAFF	TGCGCCAGCAGCTCCCCTACCAGGGCCAACACTGAAGCTTTCTTT
TRBV19	.	TRBJ2-2	.	CASSIRREAGELFF	TGTGCCAGTAGTATCCGCCGGGAAGCCGGGGAGCTGTTTTTT
TRBV19	.	TRBJ2-1	.	CASSIGRDANEQFF	TGTGCCAGTAGTATCGGCAGGGATGCCAATGAGCAGTTCTTC
TRBV30	TRBD1	TRBJ1-6	.	CAWSRLDRDESPLHF	TGTGCCTGGAGCCGACTGGACAGGGACGAATCACCCCTCCACTTT
TRBV28	.	TRBJ1-3	.	CASSHFISGNTIYF	TGTGCCAGCAGCCATTTCATCTCTGGAAACACCATATATTTT
TRBV11-2	.	TRBJ1-2	.	CASSLAEGVYGYTF	TGTGCCAGCAGCTTAGCTGAGGGTGTCTATGGCTACACCTTC
TRBV7-2	TRBD1	TRBJ1-5	.	CASSLASRGHQPQHF	TGTGCCAGCAGCTTAGCGTCCAGGGGGCATCAGCCCCAGCATTTT
TRBV6-5	TRBD1	TRBJ1-2	few	CASRTRQGRHGYTF	TGTGCCAGCAGGACCCGACAGGGTAGGCATGGCTACACCTTC
TRBV30	TRBD1	TRBJ1-4	.	CAWSAYRGPAEKLFF	TGTGCCTGGAGTGCCTACAGGGGGCCGGCTGAAAAACTGTTTTTT
TRBV6-5	.	TRBJ1-3	.	CASSPFSGAGNTIYF	TGTGCCAGCAGCCCATTTTCAGGGGCTGGAAACACCATATATTTT
TRBV2	.	TRBJ2-7	.	CASRRRGGEQYF	TGTGCCAGCAGACGGAGGGGGGGCGAGCAGTACTTC
TRBV5-6	.	TRBJ2-3	.	CASSPSPGPGADTQYF	TGTGCCAGCAGCCCCTCACCGGGACCGGGGGCAGATACGCAGTATTTT
TRBV7-2	TRBD1	TRBJ1-4	.	CASSKPGQGEKLFF	TGTGCCAGCAGCAAACCCGGACAGGGCGAAAAACTGTTTTTT
TRBV30	TRBD1	TRBJ2-3	.	CAWNPQGAPTDTQYF	TGTGCCTGGAATCCGCAGGGGGCCCCCACAGATACGCAGTATTTT
TRBV5-6	.	TRBJ2-5	.	CASSFSRLRGSETQYF	TGTGCCAGCAGCTTCTCTCGTCTCCGGGGGTCGGAGACCCAGTACTTC
TRBV4-2	TRBD2	TRBJ2-3	.	CASSRTLSGGRTDTQYF	TGTGCCAGCAGCCGGACCCTTAGCGGGGGGCGCACAGATACGCAGTATTTT
TRBV7-9	.	TRBJ2-1	.	CASSPAGPGYNEQFF	TGTGCCAGCAGCCCGGCTGGCCCGGGCTACAATGAGCAGTTCTTC
TRBV20-1	TRBD2	TRBJ2-7	.	CSAPHSGEQYF	TGCAGTGCACCTCATAGCGGGGAGCAGTACTTC
TRBV7-8	TRBD2	TRBJ2-5	.	CASSLGSGTETQYF	TGTGCCAGCAGCTTAGGTAGCGGGACAGAGACCCAGTACTTC
TRBV19	.	TRBJ2-3	.	CASSIGGLSTDTQYF	TGTGCCAGTAGTATCGGAGGGCTTAGCACAGATACGCAGTATTTT
TRBV28	TRBD2	TRBJ2-1	.	CASSSRLTSGHEQFF	TGTGCCAGCAGTTCCCGACTGACTAGCGGACATGAGCAGTTCTTC
TRBV7-8	TRBD2	TRBJ2-1	.	CASSLALLGSGGVNEQFF	TGTGCCAGCAGCTTAGCGCTCTTAGGTAGCGGGGGGGTAAATGAGCAGTTCTTC
TRBV29-1	.	TRBJ1-1	.	CSVVVAGNEAFF	TGCAGCGTTGTGGTGGCAGGAAATGAAGCTTTCTTT
TRBV19	TRBD2	TRBJ2-5	.	CASSILAGGQETQYF	TGTGCCAGTAGTATCCTAGCGGGGGGGCAAGAGACCCAGTACTTC
TRBV19	.	TRBJ1-2	.	CASRREGLSWGYTF	TGTGCCAGCCGCAGGGAGGGTCTTTCTTGGGGCTACACCTTC
TRBV10-1	TRBD2	TRBJ2-3	.	CASSGGTSGGHTDTQYF	TGCGCCAGCAGTGGGGGGACTAGCGGGGGCCACACAGATACGCAGTATTTT
TRBV27	.	TRBJ1-1	.	CASSGGQLNTEAFF	TGTGCCAGCAGTGGGGGACAACTGAACACTGAAGCTTTCTTT
TRBV19	TRBD1	TRBJ1-1	.	CASARQGFFDGEAFF	TGTGCCAGCGCCAGACAGGGCTTCTTTGACGGTGAAGCTTTCTTT
TRBV5-4	.	TRBJ2-7	once	CASIEWGGQEQYF	TGTGCCAGCATCGAGTGGGGGGGCCAGGAGCAGTACTTC
TRBV7-8	.	TRBJ2-5	.	CASSAERRVETQYF	TGTGCCAGCAGCGCAGAGCGCAGGGTCGAGACCCAGTACTTC
TRBV7-9	.	TRBJ2-2	once	CASNTNTGELFF	TGTGCCAGCAACACGAACACCGGGGAGCTGTTTTTT
TRBV10-1	TRBD2	TRBJ2-2	.	CASSEYAGAGELFF	TGCGCCAGCAGTGAGTACGCGGGAGCCGGGGAGCTGTTTTTT
TRBV18	.	TRBJ2-7	.	CASSPRTNSYEQYF	TGTGCCAGCTCACCAAGAACTAATTCCTACGAGCAGTACTTC
TRBV6-4	TRBD2	TRBJ2-7	.	CASRLGLAEGNEQYF	TGTGCCAGCAGACTGGGACTAGCGGAGGGCAACGAGCAGTACTTC
TRBV28	TRBD2	TRBJ2-3	once	CASSFGTSGVPDTQYF	TGTGCCAGCAGTTTCGGGACTAGCGGGGTTCCAGATACGCAGTATTTT
TRBV10-3	.	TRBJ1-5	.	CAISDQTNQPQHF	TGTGCCATCAGTGACCAGACTAATCAGCCCCAGCATTTT
TRBV18	.	TRBJ1-5	once	CASSSRQANQPQHF	TGTGCCAGCTCATCAAGACAGGCCAATCAGCCCCAGCATTTT
TRBV4-1	.	TRBJ2-5	.	CASSQYSQGTETQYF	TGCGCCAGCAGCCAGTATTCACAGGGAACGGAGACCCAGTACTTC